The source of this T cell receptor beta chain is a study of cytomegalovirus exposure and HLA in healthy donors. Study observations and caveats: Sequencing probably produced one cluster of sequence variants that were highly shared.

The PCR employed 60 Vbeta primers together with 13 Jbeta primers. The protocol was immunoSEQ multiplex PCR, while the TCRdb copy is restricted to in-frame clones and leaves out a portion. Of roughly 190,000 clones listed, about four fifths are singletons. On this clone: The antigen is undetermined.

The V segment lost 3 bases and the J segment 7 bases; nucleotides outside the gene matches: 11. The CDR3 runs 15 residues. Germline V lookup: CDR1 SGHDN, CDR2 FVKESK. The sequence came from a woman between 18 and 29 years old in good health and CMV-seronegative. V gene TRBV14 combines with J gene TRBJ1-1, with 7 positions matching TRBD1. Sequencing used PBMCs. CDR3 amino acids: CASSQIGTAHDEAFF. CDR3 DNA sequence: TGTGCCAGCAGCCAGATTGGGACAGCCCATGATGAAGCTTTCTTT.